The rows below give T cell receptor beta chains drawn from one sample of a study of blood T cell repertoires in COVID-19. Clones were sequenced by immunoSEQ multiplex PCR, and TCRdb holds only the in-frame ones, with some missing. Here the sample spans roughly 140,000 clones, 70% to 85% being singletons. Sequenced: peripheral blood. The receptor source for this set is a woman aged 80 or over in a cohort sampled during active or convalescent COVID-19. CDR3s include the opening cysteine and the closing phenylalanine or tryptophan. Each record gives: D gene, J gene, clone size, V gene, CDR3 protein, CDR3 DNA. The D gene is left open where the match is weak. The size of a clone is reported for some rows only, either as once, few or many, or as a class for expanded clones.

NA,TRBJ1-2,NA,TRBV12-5,CASGLVQGRVHYGYTF,TGTGCTAGTGGTTTGGTACAGGGCAGGGTCCACTATGGCTACACCTTC
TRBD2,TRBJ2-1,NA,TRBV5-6,CASSLIILAGYNEQFF,TGTGCCAGCAGCTTAATCATTCTAGCGGGGTACAATGAGCAGTTCTTC
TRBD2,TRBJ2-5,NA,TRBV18,CASSPTPSGGRETQYF,TGTGCCAGCTCACCAACGCCTAGCGGGGGCCGGGAGACCCAGTACTTC
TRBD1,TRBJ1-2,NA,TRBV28,CASSSTDRVGYGYTF,TGTGCCAGCAGTTCCACGGACAGGGTAGGCTATGGCTACACCTTC
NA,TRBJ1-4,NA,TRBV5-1,CASSPGGGRNEKLFF,TGCGCCAGCAGCCCTGGCGGGGGGAGAAATGAAAAACTGTTTTTT
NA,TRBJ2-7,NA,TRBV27,CASWRYAPAYEQYF,TGTGCCAGCTGGAGATATGCTCCGGCCTACGAGCAGTACTTC
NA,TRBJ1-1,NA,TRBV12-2,CASRLEGPGQSPEAFF,TGTGCAAGTCGCTTAGAGGGTCCGGGACAGTCGCCTGAAGCTTTCTTT
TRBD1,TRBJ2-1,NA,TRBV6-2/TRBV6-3,CASSYLGGKNNEQFF,TGTGCCAGCAGTTACTTAGGGGGCAAGAACAATGAGCAGTTCTTC
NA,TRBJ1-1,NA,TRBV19,CASSHDRDTEAFF,TGTGCCAGTAGTCACGACAGAGACACTGAAGCTTTCTTT
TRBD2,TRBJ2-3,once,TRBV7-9,CASSLAVAGGRTDTQYF,TGTGCCAGCAGCTTAGCGGTAGCGGGGGGCCGCACAGATACGCAGTATTTT